These 13 T cell receptor beta chains were all obtained from the same sample, sequenced in a study of spatial heterogeneity in lung cancer. Notes on the study in general: Tumor mutation counts were tracked by expanded intratumoral alpha and beta TCR counts.

Their target antigens are unknown. This sample's time point: sample taken at primary tumor resection. MiXCR, applied by TCRdb to the 5' RACE reads, yields one record per CDR3 protein. The sample shows around 18,000 distinct CDR3 sequences, approximately 6.5% of them seen only once. Sequences were derived from lung tumor tissue, sampled at surgery. All receptors come from a female donor with early-stage non-small cell lung cancer.

This clonotype was seen only a few times. The chain links TRBV24-1 to TRBJ2-1; TRBD1 might be the D (6 bases). The CDR3 spans 14 residues. Trimming took 4 bases from V and 6 from J, leaving 12 bases between them. The germline gives CDR1 KGHDR, CDR2 SFDVKD. The CDR3: CATSEVGQFNEQFF. The CDR3 DNA sequence: TGTGCCACCAGTGAGGTCGGACAGTTCAATGAGCAGTTCTTC.

This clonotype appeared many times. V is TRBV28 and J is TRBJ1-4, with a weak D call TRBD1 (5 bases). The CDR3 spans 16 residues. The V end was cut by 4 bases, the J end by 4 bases, with 16 bases between. Germline CDR1 reads MDHEN; CDR2 reads SYDVKM. DNA of the CDR3: TGTGCCAGCAGTTCCCCCAGGCGGGGGAGTAATGAAAAACTGTTTTTT. Encoded protein: CASSSPRRGSNEKLFF.

This clonotype was picked up many times. The rearrangement joins TRBV9 to TRBJ1-4; 10 nucleotides match TRBD1. J gave up 8 bases and V 3 bases, and 7 bases lay outside the gene matches. The CDR3 spans 15 residues. Per germline, CDR1 SGDLS and CDR2 YYNGEE. The CDR3 region is CASSADRGRVEKLFF. In DNA, the CDR3 is TGTGCCAGCAGCGCAGACAGGGGGCGCGTCGAAAAACTGTTTTTT. The complete variable domain, with remaining parts taken from reference TRBV9 and TRBJ1-4, reads DSGVTQTPKHLITATGQRVTLRCSPRSGDLSVYWYQQSLDQGLQFLIQYYNGEERAKGNILERFSAQQFPDLHSELNLSSLELGDSALYFCASSADRGRVEKLFFGSGTQLSVL.

This sequence joins TRBV5-1 and TRBJ2-3; 14 bases map to TRBD2. The CDR3 runs to 16 residues. V trimming: 3 bases; J trimming: 8 bases; junction bases outside the gene matches: 8. Germline CDR1 and CDR2: SGHRS and YFSETQ. CDR3 nucleotide sequence: TGCGCCAGCAGCTCATTGACTAGCGGGGGGGCCGCTACGCAGTATTTT. Translation gives CASSSLTSGGAATQYF.

This clonotype was recorded many times. The J gene is TRBJ2-5, the V gene TRBV7-2, with 9 bases fitting TRBD1. Germline V gives CDR1 SGHTA, CDR2 FQGNSA. The CDR3 is 15 residues long. The junction had 7 bases not matched to a gene; V was cut back by 3 bases and J by 5 bases. CDR3 sequence reads: CASSFAGQGGETQYF. CDR3 DNA: TGTGCCAGCAGCTTTGCGGGACAGGGAGGGGAGACCCAGTACTTC.

This clonotype is categorized as medium-sized. The chain employs TRBV3-1 and TRBJ2-7; 10 nucleotides line up with TRBD2. CDR1 is LGHDT, CDR2 YNNKEL, per germline (reference sequence). The CDR3 has 17 residues. The trim removed 1 base at V and 2 bases at J, leaving 8 bases unmatched. This CDR3 is CASSQGLVAGGTYEQYF. The CDR3 region has the DNA TGTGCCAGCAGCCAAGGGTTGGTAGCGGGGGGTACCTACGAGCAGTACTTC.

The sample holds many counts of this clonotype. V is TRBV19 and J is TRBJ1-5; D is ambiguous. This CDR3 is 14 amino acids long. In germline, CDR1 is LNHDA, CDR2 SQIVND (reference sequence). V lost 7 bases and J lost 2, with 12 bases in between. In DNA form, the CDR3 reads TGTGCCAGTAAGGCGGGGAACGGCAATCAGCCCCAGCATTTT. Residues: CASKAGNGNQPQHF. Full variable domain (remainder filled in from reference TRBV19 and TRBJ1-5): DGGITQSPKYLFRKEGQNVTLSCEQNLNHDAMYWYRQDPGQGLRLIYYSQIVNDFQKGDIAEGYSVSREKKESFPLTVTSAQKNPTAFYLCASKAGNGNQPQHFGDGTRLSIL.

This clonotype appeared many times. The chain couples TRBV9 to TRBJ1-1, with a weak D call TRBD1 (6 bases). Germline V gene lookup returns CDR1 SGDLS and CDR2 YYNGEE. The CDR3 totals 12 residues. V gave up 4 bases and J gave up 7 bases, with 11 bases separating them. The CDR3 DNA follows: TGTGCCAGCAGCCGCGGACAGAGTGAAGCTTTCTTT. Residues: CASSRGQSEAFF.

This clonotype was seen many times. This rearrangement joins TRBV20-1 to TRBJ1-2; D uncertain. Trimming took 7 bases from V and 7 from J, leaving 7 bases between them. Looked up from germline, CDR1 is DFQATT and CDR2 is SNEGSKA (reference sequence). The CDR3 has 9 residues. In DNA form, the CDR3 reads TGCAGTGTACGGGCTGGCTACACCTTC. Translation: CSVRAGYTF.

There are a few counts of this clonotype. J is TRBJ2-7 and V is TRBV7-2; 14 bases line up with TRBD2. The length of the CDR3 is 18 residues. The germline V gene has CDR1 SGHTA and CDR2 FQGNSA. J lost 1 base, V lost 9 bases, and 14 bases had no gene match. The CDR3 loop reads CAREKGLAGGLISYEQYF. The CDR3, as DNA: TGTGCCAGAGAGAAAGGACTAGCGGGGGGCCTTATATCCTACGAGCAGTACTTC.

This clonotype was counted at least ten times. The V call is TRBV12-3 or TRBV12-4, the J call TRBJ2-1, with 7 bases that match TRBD1. CDR3 size: 15 residues. The J segment lost 6 bases and the V segment lost 1 base, leaving 6 bases of the junction unmatched. CDR3 protein: CASSLGGQVTNEQFF. The DNA of the CDR3 is TGTGCCAGCAGTTTAGGAGGACAGGTCACCAATGAGCAGTTCTTC.

The rearrangement uses TRBV5-4 and TRBJ2-5; 11 bases agree with TRBD2. The CDR3 covers 17 residues. Trimming cost V 0 bases and J 2 bases; bases outside gene matches: 6. Germline-derived CDR1 and CDR2 are SGHNT and YYREEE (reference sequence). The CDR3 spells CASSLGTGTSGQETQYF. For the CDR3, the DNA is TGTGCCAGCAGCTTGGGAACCGGGACTAGCGGACAAGAGACCCAGTACTTC.

In its sample, this clonotype was seen many times. CDR3 in DNA: TGTGCCAGCAGCCTACCGGGACAGGCCGATCAGCCCCAGCATTTT. Protein sequence: CASSLPGQADQPQHF. The gene calls are TRBV7-2 and TRBJ1-5, with 8 bases lining up with TRBD1. Germline CDR1 reads SGHTA; CDR2 reads FQGNSA. Trimming took 5 bases from V and 5 from J; bases not matched to a gene: 8. CDR3 length equals 15 residues. Based on the CDR3 plus reference TRBV7-2 and TRBJ1-5, the full variable domain is GAGVSQSPSNKVTEKGKDVELRCDPISGHTALYWYRQSLGQGLEFLIYFQGNSAPDKSGLPSDRFSAERTGGSVSTLTIQRTQQEDSAVYLCASSLPGQADQPQHFGDGTRLSIL.